The 14 T cell receptor beta chains below all came from one sample that was sequenced in a study of T cell responses to AZD1222 COVID-19 vaccine. Clones were sequenced by immunoSEQ multiplex PCR, and TCRdb holds only the in-frame ones, with some missing. The sample carries around 190,000 clones, about 90% recorded once. Source: peripheral blood, taken 28 days after the second AZD1222 dose. These receptors were taken from an adult who received the AZD1222 COVID-19 vaccine.

This rearrangement joins TRBV5-4 to TRBJ2-7; 7 bases agree with TRBD1. The CDR3 contains 16 residues. CDR1 SGHNT and CDR2 YYREEE come from the germline V gene (reference sequence). With 4 bases clipped from V and 4 bases from J, the junction kept 14 bases outside the gene matches. Written as DNA, the CDR3 is TGTGCCAGCAGCCAACGACAGGGCCTAAAGGAGTACGAGCAGTACTTC. The encoded protein is CASSQRQGLKEYEQYF.

This chain joins TRBV21-1 and TRBJ2-7; the D call TRBD1 from the table was never checked on the DNA. TRBV21-1 is described as a pseudogene. The CDR3 is 15 residues long. The CDR3 DNA reads as TGTGCCAGCAGCACTCGGGACAGCCAGATCTACGAGCAGTACTTC. Its protein is CASSTRDSQIYEQYF.

This clone came up once. The V and J genes are TRBV4-3 and TRBJ1-6, with a weak D call TRBD1 (6 bases). The ends were cut back, 0 bases at V and 10 bases at J, with 16 bases in the middle. The CDR3 has 16 amino acids. CDR1 is LGHNA, CDR2 YSLEER, per germline. The CDR3 nucleotides read TGCGCCAGCAGCCAAGAAAGTAGACAGGTCCGGTCACCCCTCCACTTT. Its protein is CASSQESRQVRSPLHF.

This clone was observed once. This chain joins TRBV18 and TRBJ2-1, with D perhaps TRBD1 (5 bases). Trimming stripped 6 bases from V and 7 bases from J, with 10 bases between. The CDR3 loop spans 12 amino acids. The V gene's germline CDR1 is KGHSH and CDR2 LQKENI. The CDR3 loop is CASSPRVNEQFF. CDR3 DNA sequence: TGTGCCAGCTCCCCCAGGGTGAATGAGCAGTTCTTC.

The V gene is TRBV5-6, the J gene TRBJ1-5; a weak D match, TRBD1 (5 bases). The CDR3 is 13 residues long. The germline V gene has CDR1 SGHDT and CDR2 YYEEEE. With 1 base removed from V and 7 bases from J, the gap between germline ends came to 9 bases. CDR3 sequence (DNA): TGTGCCAGCAGCTTGACCGGGGGGCAGCCCCAGCATTTT. It specifies CASSLTGGQPQHF. The variable domain in full, with the rest retrieved from reference TRBV5-6 and TRBJ1-5, is DAGVTQSPTHLIKTRGQQVTLRCSPKSGHDTVSWYQQALGQGPQFIFQYYEEEERQRGNFPDRFSGHQFPNYSSELNVNALLLGDSALYLCASSLTGGQPQHFGDGTRLSIL.

This chain links TRBV6-5 with TRBJ1-1; the D gene is possibly TRBD1 (5 bases). CDR1 MNHEY and CDR2 SVGAGI come from the germline V gene. Trimming removed 6 bases at V and 7 bases at J, with 18 bases between. The CDR3 sequence is 14 residues long. The CDR3, as DNA: TGTGCCAGCAGGGAGCCCGGCAGGGAGGGTGAAGCTTTCTTT. Its protein product is CASREPGREGEAFF.

CDR3: CSVEEGLADTQYF. In nucleotides, the CDR3 is TGCAGCGTTGAAGAGGGCCTGGCGGATACGCAGTATTTT. The chain links TRBV29-1 to TRBJ2-3; D not resolved. Germline CDR1 reads SQVTM; CDR2 reads ANQGSEA. The CDR3 runs 13 residues. V lost 0 bases to trimming and J lost 6 bases, with 10 bases between them.

The chain links TRBV5-6 to TRBJ1-6; 10 nucleotides agree with TRBD1. Germline CDR1 and CDR2: SGHDT and YYEEEE. This CDR3 spans 16 amino acids. V shed 5 bases and J 6 bases; nucleotides not matched to a gene: 8. CDR3 sequence (DNA): TGTGCCAGCAGTCTTACCGGGACAGGGGTTAATTCACCCCTCCACTTT. Translated, it gives CASSLTGTGVNSPLHF.

The V gene is TRBV11-2, the J gene TRBJ2-7; a possible D gene is TRBD2 (5 bases). V lost 5 bases, J lost 3 bases, and 17 bases lay in between. CDR1 and CDR2 from the germline V gene are SGHAT and FQNNGV. This CDR3 has 15 amino acids. CDR3 in amino acids: CASSRGPGGGYEQYF. The DNA of the CDR3 is TGTGCCAGCAGCCGAGGACCGGGTGGAGGCTACGAGCAGTACTTC. The full variable domain, completed using reference TRBV11-2 and TRBJ2-7, is EAGVAQSPRYKIIEKRQSVAFWCNPISGHATLYWYQQILGQGPKLLIQFQNNGVVDDSQLPKDRFSAERLKGVDSTLKIQPAKLEDSAVYLCASSRGPGGGYEQYFGPGTRLTVT.

The chain has TRBV28 and TRBJ2-7; tentatively, D is TRBD1 (6 bases). CDR3 size: 12 residues. Germline CDR1 MDHEN, CDR2 SYDVKM. Trimming removed 4 bases at V and 4 bases at J, with 8 bases between. The CDR3 DNA follows: TGTGCCAGCAGTTCGGACAGTTACGAGCAGTACTTC. Residues: CASSSDSYEQYF.

The CDR3 region has the DNA TGTGCCACCAGCAGAGGGGGACAGGTTAATCAGCCCCAGCATTTT. It codes for CATSRGGQVNQPQHF. The chain combines TRBV15 with TRBJ1-5, with 8 bases lining up with TRBD1. The junction had 3 bases not matched to a gene; V was cut back by 1 base and J by 4 bases. The CDR3 loop spans 15 amino acids. Germline assignment: CDR1 LNHNV and CDR2 YYDKDF (reference sequence).

The chain joins TRBV4-1 to TRBJ1-2; 8 nucleotides align to TRBD1. J was trimmed by 2 bases and V by 4 bases; bases with no gene match: 0. CDR1 is MGHRA, CDR2 YSYEKL, per germline. The length of the CDR3 is 13 residues. The CDR3 loop reads CASSRDRNYGYTF. In nucleotides, the CDR3 is TGCGCCAGCAGCCGGGACAGGAACTATGGCTACACCTTC.

The chain links TRBV7-6 to TRBJ1-6; 7 bases are shared with TRBD1. CDR3 length: 18 amino acids. V shed 4 bases, J shed 0 bases, and the junction held 9 bases outside the gene matches. CDR1 is SGHVS, CDR2 FNYEAQ, per germline. This CDR3 reads CASSSQTGESSYNSPLHF. Written as DNA, the CDR3 is TGTGCCAGCAGCTCCCAAACAGGGGAAAGCTCCTATAATTCACCCCTCCACTTT.

The gene calls are TRBV5-6 and TRBJ2-7, with 11 bases that match TRBD1. The CDR3 sequence is 16 residues long. Germline trimming cut 2 bases from V and 1 base from J; bases unmatched to any gene: 5. Germline V CDR1 and CDR2: SGHDT, YYEEEE. The DNA for the CDR3 is TGTGCCAGCAGCTTACCGGGACAGGGGGTTTCCTACGAGCAGTACTTC. Amino acid sequence: CASSLPGQGVSYEQYF. The whole variable domain, remainder taken from reference TRBV5-6 and TRBJ2-7, is DAGVTQSPTHLIKTRGQQVTLRCSPKSGHDTVSWYQQALGQGPQFIFQYYEEEERQRGNFPDRFSGHQFPNYSSELNVNALLLGDSALYLCASSLPGQGVSYEQYFGPGTRLTVT.